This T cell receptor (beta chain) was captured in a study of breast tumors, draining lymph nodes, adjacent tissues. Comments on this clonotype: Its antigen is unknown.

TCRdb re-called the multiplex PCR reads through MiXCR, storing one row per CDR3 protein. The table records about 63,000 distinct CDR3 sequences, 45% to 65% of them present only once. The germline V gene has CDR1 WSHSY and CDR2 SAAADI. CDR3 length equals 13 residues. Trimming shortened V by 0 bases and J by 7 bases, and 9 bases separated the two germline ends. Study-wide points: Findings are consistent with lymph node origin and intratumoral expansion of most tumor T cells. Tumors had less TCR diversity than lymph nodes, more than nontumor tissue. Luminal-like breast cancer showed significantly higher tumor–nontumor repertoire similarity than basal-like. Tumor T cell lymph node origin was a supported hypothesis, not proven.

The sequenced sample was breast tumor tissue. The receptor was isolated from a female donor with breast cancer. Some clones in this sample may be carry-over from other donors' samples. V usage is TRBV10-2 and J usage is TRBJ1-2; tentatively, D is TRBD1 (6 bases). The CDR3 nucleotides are TGCGCCAGCAGTGAGTCCGTAGGGGGTGGCTACACCTTC. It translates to CASSESVGGGYTF.